The rows below give T cell receptor beta chains drawn from one sample of a study of blood T cells in healthy people across ages. TCRdb itself ran the 5' RACE reads through MiXCR, one entry per CDR3 protein. The sample yields 1.5 million to 2 million distinct CDR3 sequences, around half seen once. The sequenced material came from blood. The receptors come from a woman aged 40 to 50 in good health. CDR3s include the opening cysteine and the closing phenylalanine or tryptophan. Fields, in order: J gene, D gene, V gene, clone size, CDR3 DNA, CDR3 protein. The D gene is left open where the match is weak. The size of a clone is reported for some rows only, either as once, few or many, or as a class for expanded clones.

TRBJ1-1 . TRBV18 . TGTGCCAACTCACCCCGGCAGGGAGGGGCGGGCACTGAAGCTTTCTTT CANSPRQGGAGTEAFF
TRBJ2-7 . TRBV28 once TGTGCCAGCGGTAAAACAGGGACGTCGCGCGAGCAGTACTTC CASGKTGTSREQYF
TRBJ2-3 TRBD2 TRBV7-9 few TGTGCCAGCAGCACTCGGACTAGCGGGGTGAGCACAGATACGCAGTATTTT CASSTRTSGVSTDTQYF
TRBJ1-2 . TRBV20-1 . TGCAGGTTACCGGGAACAGGCTACACCTTC CRLPGTGYTF
TRBJ1-4 . TRBV6-5 . TGTGCCAGCAGCTCCTCATCAGATGAAAAACTGTTTTTT CASSSSSDEKLFF
TRBJ2-3 . TRBV10-3 . TGTGCCATCAGTGCTCAGCTAGTTCAATATGAGGATACGCAGTATTTT CAISAQLVQYEDTQYF
TRBJ2-1 . TRBV20-1 . TGCAGTGCTGAGGATGGGACCACGGCAGACAATGAGCAGTTCTTC CSAEDGTTADNEQFF
TRBJ1-2 . TRBV20-1 few TGCAGTGCCCGCTTGGGAAAAAAGCAAGGCTACACCTTC CSARLGKKQGYTF
TRBJ1-1 TRBD1 TRBV7-2 . TGTGCCAGCAGCCCGGTACAGGGGATGAACACTGAAGCTTTCTTT CASSPVQGMNTEAFF
TRBJ2-7 TRBD2 TRBV5-6 . TGTGCCACATCGCGGACTAGCGGGGGGAGGGACGAGCAGTACTTC CATSRTSGGRDEQYF
TRBJ2-3 . TRBV5-1 . TGCGCCAGCAGCTTGGGTAGACCGGTGAAAGATACGCAGTATTTT CASSLGRPVKDTQYF
TRBJ2-1 . TRBV20-1 . TGCAGTGTTAGCTTTTACGATGACTCCAATGAGCAGTTCTTC CSVSFYDDSNEQFF
TRBJ2-7 TRBD1 TRBV7-2 few TGTGCCAGCAGCTTGGAGACAGGGATCGTCTACGAGCAGTACTTC CASSLETGIVYEQYF
TRBJ1-5 . TRBV12-3/TRBV12-4 . TGTGTCCTACGGCGGAATAGCAATCAGCCCCAGCATTTT CVLRRNSNQPQHF
TRBJ2-3 TRBD2 TRBV9 . TGTGCCAGCAGCGTAGAACTAGCGCAAGATACGCAGTATTTT CASSVELAQDTQYF
TRBJ1-5 . TRBV12-3/TRBV12-4 . TGTGCCAGCAGTCCTACCAAAGGAGGCCAGCCCCAGCATTTT CASSPTKGGQPQHF
TRBJ2-4 TRBD2 TRBV20-1 . TGCAGTGCTAGCCGAGCGGGGGGAAACATTCAGTACTTC CSASRAGGNIQYF
TRBJ2-7 TRBD2 TRBV4-3 . TGCGCCAGCAGCCAAATAGCGGGGGGGCCGTACAATGAGCAGTACTTC CASSQIAGGPYNEQYF
TRBJ2-1 TRBD1 TRBV7-3 few TGTGCCAGCAGCTTAATGGCAGGGGGATACAATGAGCAGTTCTTC CASSLMAGGYNEQFF
TRBJ1-2 TRBD1 TRBV29-1 . TGCAGCGTTGATCTAGGGCAGGGGGCTGGTGGCTACACCTTC CSVDLGQGAGGYTF
TRBJ2-4 TRBD1 TRBV7-2 few TGTGCCAGCAGCAGCGAGGGGGCGGGGACAGGGGGTAATCGGGACATTCAGTACTTC CASSSEGAGTGGNRDIQYF
TRBJ2-3 TRBD1 TRBV11-2 . TGTGCCAGCAGCTTACCGCAGGGGGCAACAGATACGCAGTATTTT CASSLPQGATDTQYF
TRBJ1-5 TRBD1 TRBV10-3 . TGTGCCATCAGCGCCGGGACAGGGACCAATCAGCCCCAGCATTTT CAISAGTGTNQPQHF
TRBJ2-3 . TRBV6-6 few TGTGCCAGCAGTTGGGTCCCTGGCGAATCTAGCACAGATACGCAGTATTTT CASSWVPGESSTDTQYF
TRBJ2-7 . TRBV5-1 few TGCGCCAGCAGGACGGGGGTGACCTACGAGCAGTACTTC CASRTGVTYEQYF
TRBJ1-1 TRBD1 TRBV20-1 . TGCAGTGCGCCCTCGGACAGGGACACTGAAGCTTTCTTT CSAPSDRDTEAFF
TRBJ2-3 TRBD1 TRBV4-2 few TGTGCCAGCAGTTATTCCGGGACAGGGAGCCCCACAGATACGCAGTATTTT CASSYSGTGSPTDTQYF
TRBJ1-2 . TRBV7-2 . TGTGCCAGCAGCTTGGACCAAGTTCGGGGGGTAGGGGGCTACACCTTC CASSLDQVRGVGGYTF
TRBJ2-7 TRBD2 TRBV6-6 . TGTGCCAGCAGCCCCCCTGGACTAGCGGCCTCCGAGCAGTACTTC CASSPPGLAASEQYF
TRBJ2-7 . TRBV11-3 . TGTGCCAGCAGCTTATCCGGCCTTACCGAGCAGTACTTC CASSLSGLTEQYF
TRBJ2-3 . TRBV10-2 once TGCGCCAGCAGTGATATTGCGAAGGGCATCCCAGATACGCAGTATTTT CASSDIAKGIPDTQYF
TRBJ2-3 TRBD2 TRBV4-3 . TGCGCCAGCAGCCACGACGGGGGAGGGTATACGCAGTATTTT CASSHDGGGYTQYF
TRBJ2-5 TRBD1 TRBV20-1 few TGCAGTGCTCTACAGGGGGCGGGTGGAGAGACCCAGTACTTC CSALQGAGGETQYF
TRBJ2-5 TRBD2 TRBV27 few TGTGCCAGCAGCAGGCGAAGTGCTAGCGGGGGGACCCAAGAGACCCAGTACTTC CASSRRSASGGTQETQYF
TRBJ2-1 TRBD2 TRBV6-6 . TGTGCCAGCGCCCCTTGGTTAGCGGGGAGTGACAATGAGCAGTTCTTC CASAPWLAGSDNEQFF
TRBJ2-1 . TRBV5-1 few TGCGCCAGCAGCTTGGTGACGGCGAAGTACAATGAGCAGTTCTTC CASSLVTAKYNEQFF
TRBJ2-3 TRBD2 TRBV24-1 . TGTGCCACCAGTGATTTGAGGCGGGGGGCCCCTAGCACAGATACGCAGTATTTT CATSDLRRGAPSTDTQYF
TRBJ1-4 . TRBV5-1 few TGCGCCAGCAGCTTTATAGGAGGGAATGAAAAACTGTTTTTT CASSFIGGNEKLFF
TRBJ2-4 TRBD2 TRBV5-1 . TGCGCCAGCAGATTGACTAGCGGTGAAAACATTCAGTACTTC CASRLTSGENIQYF
TRBJ2-5 . TRBV28 . TGTGCCAGCATCCCGGGAGGGGGCGTCGAGACCCAGTACTTC CASIPGGGVETQYF
TRBJ2-1 TRBD2 TRBV29-1 few TGCAGCGTTCCTAGCGGGGGGGCTCGGGAGCAGTTCTTC CSVPSGGAREQFF
TRBJ2-7 . TRBV5-5 few TGTGCCAGCAGCTTGGTTGATCACGAGCAGTACTTC CASSLVDHEQYF
TRBJ1-4 . TRBV4-3 . TGCGCCAGCAGCCTCTCAACGGGGATTAATGAAAAACTGTTTTTT CASSLSTGINEKLFF
TRBJ2-3 TRBD2 TRBV20-1 . TGCAGTGCCCCCCCCGCTAGCGGGGGCACAGATACGCAGTATTTT CSAPPASGGTDTQYF
TRBJ2-1 TRBD2 TRBV28 . TGTGCCAGCAGACCCCTAGCGGGTACCTACAATGAGCAGTTCTTC CASRPLAGTYNEQFF
TRBJ2-3 . TRBV14 . TGTGCCAGCAGCGGGAAAGATACGCAGTATTTT CASSGKDTQYF
TRBJ2-7 TRBD1 TRBV6-5 few TGTGCCAGCAAATCGGATAGGGGGCAGGAAAACGAGCAGTACTTC CASKSDRGQENEQYF
TRBJ2-1 TRBD1 TRBV2 . TGTGCCAGCAGTGAAATCGGGAACAGGGGGGTCAATGAGCAGTTCTTC CASSEIGNRGVNEQFF
TRBJ2-3 . TRBV5-4 few TGTGCCAGCAGCCGGGACAATTTAGTAGGCACAGATACGCAGTATTTT CASSRDNLVGTDTQYF
TRBJ1-4 . TRBV7-9 . TGTGCCAGCAGCCGAGGGTTTACTAATGAAAAACTGTTTTTT CASSRGFTNEKLFF
TRBJ1-1 . TRBV7-3 many TGTGCCAGCAGCTTAGGGGGTATGAACACTGAAGCTTTCTTT CASSLGGMNTEAFF
TRBJ2-1 . TRBV15 few TGTGCCACCAGCAGAGATTTGCCCTTTCCGGGGCCAGACAATGAGCAGTTCTTC CATSRDLPFPGPDNEQFF
TRBJ2-7 . TRBV20-1 many TGCAGTGCTAGCGGCCCATACGAGCAGTACTTC CSASGPYEQYF